Given below is one T cell receptor beta chain in context. TCRdb fed the 5' RACE reads into MiXCR, producing one record per CDR3 protein. This sample has tens of thousands of distinct CDR3 sequences, with 29% found just once. The CDR3 has 14 residues. V dropped 1 base and J dropped 3 bases, with 9 bases sitting between them. Per germline, CDR1 MGHRA and CDR2 YSYEKL. This TCR was recovered from a female donor with breast cancer. The V call is TRBV4-1, the J call TRBJ1-1; D call uncertain. Sequenced: memory CD4+ T cells sorted from a lymph node. Specified subset: memory CD4+ T cells, CD4+CD45RO+CD25-. The CDR3 sequence: CASSQVSLDTEAFF. CDR3 DNA: TGCGCCAGCAGCCAAGTCTCCCTGGACACTGAAGCTTTCTTT.